The source of this TCR beta chain is a study of PD-L1 blockade in urothelial cancer. Turning to the study itself: At some point between 2014 and 2016 therapy began: atezolizumab 1,200 mg intravenously every 3 weeks. Bladder-origin urothelial cancer in males covered about 90% of the 29 patients.

Time point here: pretreatment peripheral blood. Each patient supplied 1 to 8 pretreatment and on-treatment samples. Spiking each PCR with synthetic TCR analog templates was performed. The repertoire was sequenced with immunoSEQ multiplex PCR; TCRdb's copy has only in-frame clones and lacks some. The sample yields over 75,000 clones, roughly nine tenths seen once. From germline, CDR1 is SGHNT and CDR2 YYREEE (reference sequence). The V gene lost 0 bases and the J gene lost 7 bases, with 7 bases spanning the gap. The CDR3 length is 13 residues. The sample was PBMCs, taken around atezolizumab (anti-PD-L1) treatment. The chain uses TRBV5-4 and TRBJ1-4, with D unresolved. The sequence derives from a woman aged 80 or older with urothelial cancer. CDR3 in DNA: TGTGCCAGCAGCTTGGAAGCGGGTGAAAAACTGTTTTTT. Translated: CASSLEAGEKLFF.